These 24 T cell receptor beta chains were all obtained from the same sample, sequenced in a study of OX40 agonist ivuxolimab in advanced cancers. The library was produced with the immunoSEQ multiplex PCR assay. Here the immuneACCESS table is served through TCRdb, limited to in-frame sequences with V and J called. Missing clones are a known gap in these copies; in checked studies unresolved V genes cover under half, and the rest lacks a known reason. The sample table shows tens of thousands of clones, and around 86% are seen once. Jointly, the top ten make up over 0.6% of the sample. The specimen was CD4+ or CD8+ T cells sorted from blood, collected in a trial of the OX40 agonist ivuxolimab. These receptors were obtained from an adult with an advanced solid tumor such as melanoma, head and neck, liver or kidney cancer.

There are a few counts of this clone. CDR3 sequence: CASSFIRDVTYGYTF. The CDR3 DNA reads TGTGCCAGCAGCTTTATCCGGGATGTAACCTATGGCTACACCTTC. The gene calls are TRBV5-4 and TRBJ1-2, with D hard to call. The germline V gene has CDR1 SGHNT and CDR2 YYREEE (reference sequence). The CDR3 is made up of 15 amino acids. V was pared by 2 bases and J by 4 bases, with 15 bases between.

This clone has just one count. The chain recombines TRBV28 with TRBJ1-3, with 9 bases matching TRBD1. Germline V gene lookup returns CDR1 MDHEN and CDR2 SYDVKM. CDR3 length: 14 amino acids. The trim removed 6 bases at V and 4 bases at J, leaving 4 bases unmatched. The chain's CDR3 is CASSRTGVGNTIYF. Here the CDR3 DNA reads TGTGCCAGCAGCCGGACAGGGGTGGGAAACACCATATATTTT.

The chain is built from TRBV28 and TRBJ2-2; possibly TRBD1 for D (7 bases). This CDR3 is built from 16 residues. V dropped 8 bases and J dropped 6 bases, with 22 bases sitting between them. Germline CDR1 and CDR2: MDHEN and SYDVKM. CDR3 sequence reads: CASWRGQGEVAGELFF. CDR3 DNA sequence: TGTGCCAGCTGGAGGGGGCAGGGGGAGGTGGCCGGGGAGCTGTTTTTT.

The chain has TRBV7-9 and TRBJ1-1, with a possible D match to TRBD1 (6 bases). Trimming stripped 4 bases from V and 10 bases from J, with 19 bases between. This CDR3 has 14 amino acids. CDR1 and CDR2 from the germline V gene are SEHNR and FQNEAQ (reference sequence). The CDR3 protein is CASSSVKQGVGAFF. The CDR3 DNA reads as TGTGCCAGCAGCTCCGTAAAACAGGGTGTGGGAGCTTTCTTT.

The chain uses TRBV21-1 and TRBJ1-3. TRBV21-1 is a recognized pseudogene. This CDR3 is built from 17 residues. This chain's CDR3 is CASSTWETVDSGNTIYF. The DNA of the CDR3 is TGTGCCAGCAGCACATGGGAGACAGTCGACTCTGGAAACACCATATATTTT.

Note on this clone: The junction departs from germline at one end; a sequencing error may be responsible. The chain employs TRBV2 and TRBJ2-3; D not certain. The CDR3 is 14 residues long. Per germline, CDR1 SNHLY and CDR2 FYNNEI. The CDR3 bases are TGTGCCAGCAGGGAAGCGACTGGCACAGATACGCAGTATTTT. It codes for CASREATGTDTQYF. The variable domain in full, completed from reference TRBV2 and TRBJ2-3, reads EPEVTQTPSHQVTQMGQEVILRCVPISNHLYFYWYRQILGQKVEFLVSFYNNEISEKSEIFDDQFSVERPDGSNFTLKIRSTKLEDSAMYFCASREATGTDTQYFGPGTRLTVL.

The chain uses TRBV5-6 and TRBJ2-1, with 10 bases lining up with TRBD1. Germline CDR1 is SGHDT and CDR2 is YYEEEE. The CDR3 loop spans 15 amino acids. The J segment lost 11 bases and the V segment lost 3 bases, leaving 11 bases of the junction unmatched. The CDR3 loop is CASSSAGTGAFKQFF. DNA for the CDR3: TGTGCCAGCAGCTCTGCCGGGACAGGGGCCTTTAAGCAGTTCTTC.

This clone turned up a few times. The rearrangement uses TRBV4-2 and TRBJ1-2; 8 bases align to TRBD1. The germline CDR1 and CDR2 sequences are LGHNA and YNFKEQ. Losses at the gene ends were 4 bases for V and 4 bases for J; bases not matched to a gene: 5. This CDR3 contains 14 residues. The CDR3 is CASSRDRGSYGYTF. The CDR3 nucleotides read TGTGCCAGCAGCCGTGACAGGGGAAGCTATGGCTACACCTTC.

The chain employs TRBV19 and TRBJ1-4; TRBD1 matches at 7 bases. Per the germline V gene, CDR1 is LNHDA and CDR2 is SQIVND (reference sequence). Trimming cost V 5 bases and J 5 bases; bases outside gene matches: 11. The CDR3 is made up of 16 amino acids. As DNA, the CDR3 is TGTGCCAGTAGTCCCCCCGGACAGGTGGGGAATGAAAAACTGTTTTTT. Translating it yields CASSPPGQVGNEKLFF.

The rearrangement joins TRBV7-8 to TRBJ1-1; D remains ambiguous. The germline V gene has CDR1 SGHVS and CDR2 FQNEAQ. V was trimmed by 3 bases and J by 6 bases, leaving 14 bases between them. This CDR3 is built from 14 residues. CDR3 DNA: TGTGCCAGCAGCTTTGCGGCGGCGAATGCTGAAGCTTTCTTT. It translates to CASSFAAANAEAFF. Complete variable domain (other parts from reference TRBV7-8 and TRBJ1-1): GAGVSQSPRYKVAKRGQDVALRCDPISGHVSLFWYQQALGQGPEFLTYFQNEAQLDKSGLPSDRFFAERPEGSVSTLKIQRTQQEDSAVYLCASSFAAANAEAFFGQGTRLTVV.

V is TRBV19 and J is TRBJ2-5; 7 bases line up with TRBD1. This CDR3 contains 15 residues. Losses at the gene ends were 4 bases for V and 1 base for J; bases not matched to a gene: 6. The V gene's germline CDR1 is LNHDA and CDR2 SQIVND (reference sequence). Written as DNA, the CDR3 is TGTGCCAGTAGTAACCGGGGACAGCCCCAAGAGACCCAGTACTTC. Translating gives CASSNRGQPQETQYF.

The V gene is TRBV6-5, the J gene TRBJ1-5; D remains unclear. This CDR3 spans 13 amino acids. Germline lookup yields CDR1 MNHEY and CDR2 SVGAGI. V was cut by 5 bases and J by 6 bases, with 11 bases left in between. The chain's CDR3 is CASSVASGQPQHF. For the CDR3, the DNA is TGTGCCAGCAGTGTCGCCTCTGGTCAGCCCCAGCATTTT.

The V and J genes are TRBV19 and TRBJ2-1; TRBD2 matches 8 bases. Germline CDR1 LNHDA, CDR2 SQIVND (reference sequence). J was trimmed by 6 bases and V by 7 bases; bases with no gene match: 8. The CDR3 is 14 amino acids. CDR3 amino acids: CASIPAGAGNEQFF. CDR3 coding DNA: TGTGCCAGTATTCCAGCGGGGGCGGGCAATGAGCAGTTCTTC.

The V call is TRBV4-2, the J call TRBJ2-5; either TRBD1 or TRBD2 may supply D (5 bases each). The V gene lost 0 bases and the J gene lost 4 bases, with 15 bases spanning the gap. The CDR3 length is 16 residues. Germline V gene sequence: CDR1 LGHNA, CDR2 YNFKEQ. In DNA, the CDR3 is TGTGCCAGCAGCCAAGAAGTGGCTACGAGGGGAGAGACCCAGTACTTC. Translation gives CASSQEVATRGETQYF.

V usage is TRBV14 and J usage is TRBJ1-2; no clear D. Germline lookup yields CDR1 SGHDN and CDR2 FVKESK. The CDR3 length is 14 residues. The V and J ends lost 1 base and 4 bases respectively, with 10 bases between them. CDR3 region: CASSQGSRIYGYTF. In DNA, the CDR3 is TGTGCCAGCAGCCAAGGTTCACGGATCTATGGCTACACCTTC.

For the CDR3, the DNA is TGCAGCGTTGGTTTCAGCTCCTTCGAAAAACTGTTTTTT. The encoded protein is CSVGFSSFEKLFF. The rearrangement links TRBV29-1 to TRBJ1-4, with no clear D. V lost 4 bases to trimming and J lost 8 bases, with 14 bases between them. The germline gives CDR1 SQVTM, CDR2 ANQGSEA. This CDR3 has 13 amino acids.

The chain employs TRBV6-5 and TRBJ1-1, with D uncertain. Per the germline V gene, CDR1 is MNHEY and CDR2 is SVGAGI. The CDR3 is 13 amino acids. Trimming left V 2 bases short and J 3 bases short, with 7 bases between. The CDR3 nucleotides are TGTGCCAGCAGTTACGCCCGGGACACTGAAGCTTTCTTT. Translation gives CASSYARDTEAFF.

The rearrangement uses TRBV11-2 and TRBJ2-7; D call uncertain. This CDR3 is built from 14 residues. CDR1 SGHAT and CDR2 FQNNGV come from the germline V gene. Trimming left V 1 base short and J 2 bases short, with 9 bases between. In nucleotides, the CDR3 is TGTGCCAGCAGCTTAGGACAAGAGCCCTACGAGCAGTACTTC. As protein: CASSLGQEPYEQYF.

This chain connects TRBV19 to TRBJ2-1; the match to TRBD1 covers 7 bases. Germline values: CDR1 LNHDA, CDR2 SQIVND (reference sequence). The trim removed 3 bases at V and 1 base at J, leaving 6 bases unmatched. The CDR3 is 16 amino acids. CDR3 nucleotide sequence: TGTGCCAGTAGTATCCCCGCAGGGGGATCCTACAATGAGCAGTTCTTC. This codes for CASSIPAGGSYNEQFF.

The chain is built from TRBV11-2 and TRBJ1-2; the D is unclear. Germline V CDR1 and CDR2: SGHAT, FQNNGV. Trimming stripped 5 bases from V and 1 base from J, with 8 bases between. The CDR3 has 13 residues. For the CDR3, the DNA is TGTGCCAGCAGCCCTCGGGGTAACTATGGCTACACCTTC. Protein: CASSPRGNYGYTF.

This rearrangement joins TRBV9 to TRBJ2-4, with a possible D match to TRBD1 (6 bases). This CDR3 contains 16 residues. The ends were cut back, 4 bases at V and 0 bases at J, with 14 bases in the middle. Per germline, CDR1 SGDLS and CDR2 YYNGEE. CDR3 DNA sequence: TGTGCCAGCAGCCCCGGACAGCCGATAGCCAAAAACATTCAGTACTTC. Residues: CASSPGQPIAKNIQYF.

The chain employs TRBV7-3 and TRBJ2-1, with D maybe TRBD2 (5 bases). CDR3 length equals 14 residues. Trimming removed 1 base from V and 5 bases from J, with 9 bases in between. Germline CDR1 reads SGHTA; CDR2 reads FQGTGA. This CDR3 is CASSLSSAHNEQFF. Here the CDR3 DNA reads TGTGCCAGCAGCTTAAGTAGCGCCCACAATGAGCAGTTCTTC. The full variable domain, with the rest looked up from reference TRBV7-3 and TRBJ2-1, is GAGVSQTPSNKVTEKGKYVELRCDPISGHTALYWYRQSLGQGPEFLIYFQGTGAADDSGLPNDRFFAVRPEGSVSTLKIQRTERGDSAVYLCASSLSSAHNEQFFGPGTRLTVL.

This chain links TRBV27 with TRBJ2-5; tentatively, D is TRBD1 (5 bases). V gave up 5 bases and J gave up 4 bases, with 26 bases separating them. The CDR3 is 18 amino acids. Germline-derived CDR1 and CDR2 are MNHEY and SMNVEV (reference sequence). The CDR3 DNA is TGTGCCAGCAGTACTGTCAAGGCGGCAGGGCAGTGGATAGAGACCCAGTACTTC. As protein: CASSTVKAAGQWIETQYF.

This rearrangement joins TRBV10-1 to TRBJ1-5; TRBD1 matches at 10 bases. Unmatched junction bases numbered 7, after V lost 2 bases and J lost 6 bases. Germline-derived CDR1 and CDR2 are WNHNN and SYGVQD (reference sequence). This CDR3 comprises 16 residues. The CDR3: CASSEAGTGDSQPQHF. Written as DNA, the CDR3 is TGCGCCAGCAGTGAGGCCGGGACAGGGGATAGTCAGCCCCAGCATTTT.